Sequencing of this T cell receptor (beta chain) was carried out in a study of blood T cell repertoires in COVID-19. This clone came up a few times. The CDR3 spans 15 residues. V was cut by 3 bases and J by 6 bases, with 14 bases left in between. The germline V gene encodes CDR1 MGHDK and CDR2 SYGVNS. Clones were read by immunoSEQ multiplex PCR, and TCRdb kept only the in-frame ones, dropping some. The sample includes just over 15,000 clones, 70% to 90% of them seen just once. J is TRBJ1-4 and V is TRBV25-1; tentative D call: TRBD1 (6 bases). This clonotype was sampled from a man between 60 and 75 years old with acute or convalescent COVID-19. Material for sequencing was peripheral blood. In DNA form, the CDR3 reads TGTGCCAGCAGTGATACGGGGGGCGAGGATGAAAAACTGTTTTTT. Its protein product is CASSDTGGEDEKLFF.